The clone carrying this T cell receptor (beta chain) has a handful of counts. What it binds is unknown. This record belongs to a study of cytomegalovirus exposure and HLA in healthy donors. Amplification used 60 Vbeta primers and 13 Jbeta primers. As handled by the study authors: Roughly 80 million unique TCR beta chains, 10 million to 14 million shared, were counted in a later analysis. Only in-frame clones appear in the TCRdb table, and some are missing; sequencing was by immunoSEQ multiplex PCR. V and J calls and clone size are copied from that table; D and trimming were computed from the DNA. The table shows 150,000 to 200,000 clones, with roughly 77% occurring only once. Study-wide points: As a later analysis showed, a missense DCLRE1C variant was linked to trimming of TCR beta V- and J-genes.

The CDR3 covers 16 residues. The ends were cut back, 0 bases at V and 2 bases at J, with 8 bases in the middle. CDR1 and CDR2 from the germline V gene are MNHEY and SVGAGI. The sample consisted of PBMCs. The sequence was obtained from a man aged 35 to 55 in good health and CMV-seropositive. The V call is TRBV6-5, the J call TRBJ1-6; D not certain. The CDR3 loop reads CASSYSRRAYNSPLHF. The DNA of the CDR3 is TGTGCCAGCAGTTACTCGAGGAGGGCCTATAATTCACCCCTCCACTTT.